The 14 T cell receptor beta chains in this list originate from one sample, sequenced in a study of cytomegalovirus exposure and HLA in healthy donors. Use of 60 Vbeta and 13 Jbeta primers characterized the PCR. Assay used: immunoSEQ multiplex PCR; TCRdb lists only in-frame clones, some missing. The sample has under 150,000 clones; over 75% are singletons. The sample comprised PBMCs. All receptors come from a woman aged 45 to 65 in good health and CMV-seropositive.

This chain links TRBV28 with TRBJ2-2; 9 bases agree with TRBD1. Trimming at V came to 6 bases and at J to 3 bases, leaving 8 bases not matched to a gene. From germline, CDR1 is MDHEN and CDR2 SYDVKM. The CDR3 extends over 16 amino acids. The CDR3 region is CASRERQGGDTGELFF. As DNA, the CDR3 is TGTGCCAGCAGGGAGCGACAGGGGGGAGACACCGGGGAGCTGTTTTTT.

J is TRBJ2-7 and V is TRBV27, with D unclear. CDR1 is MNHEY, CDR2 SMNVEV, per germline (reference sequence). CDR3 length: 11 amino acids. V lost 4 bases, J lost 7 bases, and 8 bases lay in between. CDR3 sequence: CASSSLREQYF. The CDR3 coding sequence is TGTGCCAGCAGTTCCCTACGGGAGCAGTACTTC.

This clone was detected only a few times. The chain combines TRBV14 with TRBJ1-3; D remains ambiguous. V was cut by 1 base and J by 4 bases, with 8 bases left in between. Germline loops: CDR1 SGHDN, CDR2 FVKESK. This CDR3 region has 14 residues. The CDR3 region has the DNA TGTGCCAGCAGCCAAGCGGGGTCAGGAAACACCATATATTTT. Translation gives CASSQAGSGNTIYF.

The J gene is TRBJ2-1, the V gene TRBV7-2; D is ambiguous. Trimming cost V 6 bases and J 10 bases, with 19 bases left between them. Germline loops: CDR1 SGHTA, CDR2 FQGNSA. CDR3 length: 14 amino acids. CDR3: CASRSRQASLEQFF. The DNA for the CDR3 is TGTGCCAGCAGATCACGTCAGGCATCTTTGGAGCAGTTCTTC.

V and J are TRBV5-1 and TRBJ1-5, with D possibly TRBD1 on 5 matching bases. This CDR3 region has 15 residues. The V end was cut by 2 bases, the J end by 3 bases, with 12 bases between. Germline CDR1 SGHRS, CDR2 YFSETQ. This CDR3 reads CASSFDSGFNQPQHF. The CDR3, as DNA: TGCGCCAGCAGCTTTGACTCAGGGTTCAATCAGCCCCAGCATTTT.

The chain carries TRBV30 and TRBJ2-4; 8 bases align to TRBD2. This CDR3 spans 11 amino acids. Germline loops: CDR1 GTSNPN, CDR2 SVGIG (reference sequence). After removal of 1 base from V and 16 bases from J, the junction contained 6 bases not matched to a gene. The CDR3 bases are TGTGCCTGGAGTGGCCCAGCGGGGGCTTACTTC. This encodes CAWSGPAGAYF.

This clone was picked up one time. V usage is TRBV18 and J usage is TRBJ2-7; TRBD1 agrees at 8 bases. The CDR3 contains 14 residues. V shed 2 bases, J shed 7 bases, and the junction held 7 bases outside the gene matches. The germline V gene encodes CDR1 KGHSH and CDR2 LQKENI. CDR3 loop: CASSPVETGAEQYF. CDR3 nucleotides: TGTGCCAGCTCACCAGTCGAGACAGGGGCGGAGCAGTACTTC.

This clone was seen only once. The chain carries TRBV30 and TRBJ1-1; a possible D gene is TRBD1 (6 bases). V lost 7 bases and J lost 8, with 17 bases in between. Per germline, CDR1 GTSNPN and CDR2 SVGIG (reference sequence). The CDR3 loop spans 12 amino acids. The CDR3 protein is CASTGGHLEAFF. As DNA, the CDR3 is TGTGCCTCTACGGGGGGCCACCTCGAAGCTTTCTTT.

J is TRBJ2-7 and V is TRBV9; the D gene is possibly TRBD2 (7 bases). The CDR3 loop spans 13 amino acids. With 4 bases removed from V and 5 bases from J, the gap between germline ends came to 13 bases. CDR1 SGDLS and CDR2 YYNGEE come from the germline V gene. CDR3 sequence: CASSLGGLDEQYF. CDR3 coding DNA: TGTGCCAGCAGCCTCGGGGGGCTTGACGAGCAGTACTTC.

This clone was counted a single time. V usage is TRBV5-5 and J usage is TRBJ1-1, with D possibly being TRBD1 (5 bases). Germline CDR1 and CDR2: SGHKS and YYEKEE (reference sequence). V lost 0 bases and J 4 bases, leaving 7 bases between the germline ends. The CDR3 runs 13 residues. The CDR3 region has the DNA TGTGCCAGCAGCTTGGGGAGGGGCACTGAAGCTTTCTTT. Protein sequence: CASSLGRGTEAFF.

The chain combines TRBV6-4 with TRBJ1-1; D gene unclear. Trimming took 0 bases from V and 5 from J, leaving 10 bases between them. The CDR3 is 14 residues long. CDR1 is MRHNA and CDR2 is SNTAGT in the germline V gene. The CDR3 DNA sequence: TGTGCCAGCAGTGACTCGGATTCGGGGACTGAAGCTTTCTTT. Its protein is CASSDSDSGTEAFF.

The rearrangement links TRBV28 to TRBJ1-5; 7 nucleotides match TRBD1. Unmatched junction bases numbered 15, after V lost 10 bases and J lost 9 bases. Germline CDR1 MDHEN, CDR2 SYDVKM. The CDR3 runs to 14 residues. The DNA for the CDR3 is TGTGCCACCTGGGAGCCCACAGGGGCATCGCCCCAGCATTTT. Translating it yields CATWEPTGASPQHF.

In DNA, the CDR3 is TGTGCCAGCAGTGGCCAGGGAGGACAGCCCCAGCATTTT. Translating gives CASSGQGGQPQHF. J is TRBJ1-5 and V is TRBV2; D might be TRBD1 (5 bases). The CDR3 has 13 residues. Trimming pared 4 bases from V and 7 bases from J, leaving 11 bases between. Germline V gives CDR1 SNHLY, CDR2 FYNNEI. The full variable domain, with the rest looked up from reference TRBV2 and TRBJ1-5, is EPEVTQTPSHQVTQMGQEVILRCVPISNHLYFYWYRQILGQKVEFLVSFYNNEISEKSEIFDDQFSVERPDGSNFTLKIRSTKLEDSAMYFCASSGQGGQPQHFGDGTRLSIL.

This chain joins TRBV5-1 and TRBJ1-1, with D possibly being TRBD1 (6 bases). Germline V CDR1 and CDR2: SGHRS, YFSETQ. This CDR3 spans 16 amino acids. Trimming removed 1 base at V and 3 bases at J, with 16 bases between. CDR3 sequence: CASSLKTGAGDTEAFF. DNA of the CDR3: TGCGCCAGCAGCTTGAAGACAGGAGCTGGAGACACTGAAGCTTTCTTT. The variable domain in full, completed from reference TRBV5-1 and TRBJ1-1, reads KAGVTQTPRYLIKTRGQQVTLSCSPISGHRSVSWYQQTPGQGLQFLFEYFSETQRNKGNFPGRFSGRQFSNSRSEMNVSTLELGDSALYLCASSLKTGAGDTEAFFGQGTRLTVV.